The clone carrying this TCR beta chain was found once. What it binds is not known. All patients picked for sequencing had shown, by flow cytometry, an expansion of CD8+CD57+ cells. The data were taken from a study of CD8+CD57+ T cells in acquired aplastic anemia. General study results and limits: Patients and controls shared just under 30 CD8+ CDR3 sequences.

The template used for profiling TCR beta VDJ and CDR3 was genomic DNA. One entry per CDR3 protein results from TCRdb running MiXCR on the reads. The sample records 160,000 or so distinct CDR3 sequences, 40% to 60% being singletons. Looked up from germline, CDR1 is LNHDA and CDR2 is SQIVND (reference sequence). This CDR3 is 15 amino acids long. The V and J ends lost 4 bases and 1 base respectively, with 12 bases between them. The chain employs TRBV19 and TRBJ2-3, with D maybe TRBD1 (6 bases). Sequenced: sorted CD4+, CD8+, or CD8+CD57+ T cells (not recorded which) from PBMCs. This TCR was sampled from a human donor with aplastic anemia. The CDR3: CASSTVAGGTDTQYF. CDR3 sequence (DNA): TGTGCCAGTAGTACCGTCGCAGGGGGCACAGATACGCAGTATTTT.